Reported below is one TCR beta chain. Unsorted PBMC replicate PCRs drew on about 280 ng DNA, representing 30,000 to 35,000 T cell genomes. This table comes from immunoSEQ multiplex PCR, and its TCRdb copy is limited to in-frame clones, with some not included. The data show about half a million clones, approximately 82% seen once. The data originate from a study of shared clonotypes between healthy human individuals. The germline V gene encodes CDR1 WNHNN and CDR2 SYGVQD (reference sequence). Trimming cost V 0 bases and J 1 base, with 22 bases left between them. The CDR3 totals 19 residues. The clonotype was recovered from a woman between 40 and 50 years old in good health. Some clones in this sample may be carry-over from other donors' samples. The chain carries TRBV10-1 and TRBJ2-7; D is possibly TRBD1 (6 bases). Sequenced input: PBMCs. Written as DNA, the CDR3 is TGCGCCAGCAGTGAGTCCCGGGCCTCACAGGGCGCGACATCCTACGAGCAGTACTTC. Protein sequence: CASSESRASQGATSYEQYF.